Below, 16 T cell receptor beta chains from the same sample are listed, as sequenced in a study of shared clonotypes between healthy human individuals. TCRdb's table, derived via immunoSEQ multiplex PCR, lists solely in-frame clones and lacks some. The table lists fewer than 200,000 clones, 80% to 95% of them singletons. The sequenced sample was naive CD4+ T cells sorted from blood. Documented subset: CD45RA+ positively selected. The receptors stem from a woman in her twenties or thirties in good health.

The CDR3 region has the DNA TGTGCCAGCAGTTTCACTAGCGGTATCTCCTACGAGCAGTACTTC. Protein product: CASSFTSGISYEQYF. The rearrangement uses TRBV27 and TRBJ2-7, with TRBD2 identical over 8 bases. This CDR3 spans 15 amino acids. Per the germline V gene, CDR1 is MNHEY and CDR2 is SMNVEV (reference sequence). The trim removed 3 bases at V and 0 bases at J, leaving 4 bases unmatched.

The chain has TRBV5-1 and TRBJ1-5; D is unresolved. The CDR3 runs to 15 residues. Trimming took off 3 bases at V and 5 bases at J, with 15 bases between the two ends. Per germline, CDR1 SGHRS and CDR2 YFSETQ. CDR3 region: CASSYAGALDQPQHF. The CDR3 nucleotides read TGCGCCAGCAGCTACGCCGGCGCGTTAGATCAGCCCCAGCATTTT.

The V call is TRBV4-2, the J call TRBJ2-3; 8 bases map to TRBD2. The length of the CDR3 is 16 residues. Per the germline V gene, CDR1 is LGHNA and CDR2 is YNFKEQ. Trimming took 0 bases from V and 4 from J; bases not matched to a gene: 6. CDR3: CASSQDLSGSSDTQYF. CDR3 DNA: TGTGCCAGCAGCCAAGATCTAAGCGGGAGCTCAGATACGCAGTATTTT.

This clone appeared a single time. The chain has TRBV5-1 and TRBJ2-5; unclear D gene. V was clipped by 0 bases and J by 1 base, with 19 bases between them. This CDR3 contains 18 residues. Germline assignment: CDR1 SGHRS and CDR2 YFSETQ. CDR3 residues: CASSLAYSLWSAQETQYF. For the CDR3, the DNA is TGCGCCAGCAGCTTGGCCTATTCACTCTGGTCAGCCCAAGAGACCCAGTACTTC.

This rearrangement joins TRBV6-1 to TRBJ2-7; 11 bases map to TRBD2. Germline values: CDR1 MNHNS, CDR2 SASEGT. Unmatched junction bases numbered 2, after V lost 5 bases and J lost 2 bases. CDR3 length equals 14 residues. The CDR3 here is CASSSSGGTYEQYF. The DNA for the CDR3 is TGTGCCAGCAGTTCTAGCGGGGGGACCTACGAGCAGTACTTC.

The chain couples TRBV18 to TRBJ1-1; the D is unclear. V was shortened by 1 base and J by 1 base, with 7 bases between the two germline ends. The CDR3 extends over 14 amino acids. The germline CDR1 and CDR2 sequences are KGHSH and LQKENI. The CDR3 is CASSPLQENTEAFF. The DNA of the CDR3 is TGTGCCAGCTCACCACTTCAGGAGAACACTGAAGCTTTCTTT.

The V call is TRBV29-1, the J call TRBJ2-5, with TRBD2 identical over 10 bases. TRBJ2-7 matches the DNA end more closely, so the J call is doubtful. The CDR3 sequence is 12 residues long. Per the germline V gene, CDR1 is SQVTM and CDR2 is ANQGSEA. Here the CDR3 reads CSARTSGYEQYF. The CDR3 DNA reads TGCAGCGCTAGGACTAGCGGCTACGAGCAGTACTTC.

This clone appeared a single time. The chain has TRBV18 and TRBJ1-1; D call uncertain. The V gene's germline CDR1 is KGHSH and CDR2 LQKENI. Trimming cost V 5 bases and J 7 bases, with 17 bases left between them. The CDR3 loop spans 14 amino acids. Here the CDR3 DNA reads TGTGCCAGCTCAGTCCCAACCCTCAAGGTTGAAGCTTTCTTT. Protein: CASSVPTLKVEAFF.

The chain recombines TRBV7-9 with TRBJ2-7; 11 positions match TRBD2. The CDR3 length is 16 residues. V lost 5 bases and J lost 6; bases outside the gene matches: 12. Germline V lookup: CDR1 SEHNR, CDR2 FQNEAQ (reference sequence). CDR3 in DNA: TGTGCCAGCAGCCCCCATAGCGGGAGGGCCCGAGGCGAGCAGTACTTC. This encodes CASSPHSGRARGEQYF.

V usage is TRBV28 and J usage is TRBJ1-5; D call uncertain. V was clipped by 9 bases and J by 5 bases, with 14 bases between them. Germline V lookup: CDR1 MDHEN, CDR2 SYDVKM. CDR3 length equals 13 residues. The CDR3 bases are TGTGCCAGTCTGACCCAACCGCATCAGCCCCAGCATTTT. This codes for CASLTQPHQPQHF.

The chain uses TRBV14 and TRBJ1-4, with D perhaps matching TRBD1 (5 bases). Germline lookup yields CDR1 SGHDN and CDR2 FVKESK. Between the trimmed V and J ends, which lost 0 bases and 8 bases, there was a span of 13 bases. This CDR3 region has 15 residues. This chain's CDR3 is CASSQDYGTGEKLFF. DNA for the CDR3: TGTGCCAGCAGCCAAGATTACGGGACGGGCGAAAAACTGTTTTTT.

V is TRBV9 and J is TRBJ2-3; D gene unclear. The CDR3 is 15 residues long. Germline V CDR1 and CDR2: SGDLS, YYNGEE. Trimming removed 0 bases at V and 0 bases at J, with 8 bases between. The CDR3 loop reads CASSVGATSTDTQYF. CDR3 nucleotide sequence: TGTGCCAGCAGCGTAGGAGCAACAAGCACAGATACGCAGTATTTT.

The chain carries TRBV11-3 and TRBJ2-5, with 7 nucleotides matching TRBD1. The J call is uncertain, as TRBJ2-7 better fits the DNA end. The CDR3 spans 15 residues. CDR1 and CDR2 (germline): SGHNT, YENEEA. CDR3 DNA sequence: TGTGCCAGCAGCCTCGGCTGGGACAGCTCCTACGAGCAGTACTTC. Protein sequence: CASSLGWDSSYEQYF.

V gene TRBV7-2 combines with J gene TRBJ1-3; D ambiguous. Germline V gene lookup returns CDR1 SGHTA and CDR2 FQGNSA. The germline V and J ends were trimmed by 6 bases and 11 bases, with 11 bases remaining between them. CDR3 size: 11 residues. Here the CDR3 reads CASSQDYPIYF. CDR3 DNA: TGTGCCAGCAGTCAGGATTACCCCATATATTTT. Combining the CDR3 with reference TRBV7-2 and TRBJ1-3 gives the whole variable domain GAGVSQSPSNKVTEKGKDVELRCDPISGHTALYWYRQSLGQGLEFLIYFQGNSAPDKSGLPSDRFSAERTGGSVSTLTIQRTQQEDSAVYLCASSQDYPIYFGEGSWLTVV.

The genes are TRBV18 and TRBJ1-2; a weak D match, TRBD1 (6 bases). Between the trimmed V and J ends, which lost 2 bases and 2 bases, there was a span of 6 bases. The CDR3 spans 13 residues. The germline V gene encodes CDR1 KGHSH and CDR2 LQKENI. CDR3 coding DNA: TGTGCCAGCTCACCAGGGGGCAACTATGGCTACACCTTC. Translated, it gives CASSPGGNYGYTF.

The rearrangement links TRBV28 to TRBJ2-7; 9 bases are shared with TRBD1. Per the germline V gene, CDR1 is MDHEN and CDR2 is SYDVKM. Trimming removed 5 bases from V and 4 bases from J; junction bases left unmatched: 6. CDR3 length: 14 amino acids. The CDR3 sequence: CASSLPGQGYEQYF. The CDR3 DNA reads as TGTGCCAGCAGTCTTCCGGGACAGGGATACGAGCAGTACTTC.